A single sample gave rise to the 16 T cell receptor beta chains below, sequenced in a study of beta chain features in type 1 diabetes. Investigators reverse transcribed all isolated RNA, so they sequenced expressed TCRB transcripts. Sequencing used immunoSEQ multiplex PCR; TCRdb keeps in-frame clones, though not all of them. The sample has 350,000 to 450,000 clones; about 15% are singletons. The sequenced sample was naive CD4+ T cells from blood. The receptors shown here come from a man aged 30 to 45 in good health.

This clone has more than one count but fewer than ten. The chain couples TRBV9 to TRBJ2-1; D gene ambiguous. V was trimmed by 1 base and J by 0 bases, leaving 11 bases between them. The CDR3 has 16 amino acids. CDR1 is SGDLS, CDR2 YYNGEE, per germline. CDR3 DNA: TGTGCCAGCAGCGTATTCGTCAGCAGCTCCTACAATGAGCAGTTCTTC. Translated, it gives CASSVFVSSSYNEQFF.

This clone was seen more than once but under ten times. In nucleotides, the CDR3 is TGTGCCAGCAGCTTAGGCCAATGGGACAGGGGGACAGATACGCAGTATTTT. Protein product: CASSLGQWDRGTDTQYF. This chain links TRBV7-9 with TRBJ2-3; 11 bases line up with TRBD1. The CDR3 sequence is 17 residues long. Losses at the gene ends were 1 base for V and 3 bases for J; bases not matched to a gene: 6. Germline CDR1 reads SEHNR; CDR2 reads FQNEAQ (reference sequence).

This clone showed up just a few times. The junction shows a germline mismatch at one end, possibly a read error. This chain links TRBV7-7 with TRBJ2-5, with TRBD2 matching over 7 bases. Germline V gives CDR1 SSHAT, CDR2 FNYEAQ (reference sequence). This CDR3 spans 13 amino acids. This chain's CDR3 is CASSSSGGETQYF. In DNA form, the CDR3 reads TGTGCTAGCAGCTCCTCCGGGGGGGAGACCCAGTACTTC. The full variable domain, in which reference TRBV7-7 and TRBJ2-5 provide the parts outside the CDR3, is GAGVSQSPRYKVTKRGQDVTLRCDPISSHATLYWYQQALGQGPEFLTYFNYEAQPDKSGLPSDRFSAERPEGSISTLTIQRTEQRDSAMYRCASSSSGGETQYFGPGTRLLVL.

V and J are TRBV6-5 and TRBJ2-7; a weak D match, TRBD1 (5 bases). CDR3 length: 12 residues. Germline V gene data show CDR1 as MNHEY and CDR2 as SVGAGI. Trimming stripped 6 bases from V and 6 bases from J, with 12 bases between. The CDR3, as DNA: TGTGCCAGCAGGGCAGGGATTGGCGAGCAGTACTTC. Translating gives CASRAGIGEQYF.

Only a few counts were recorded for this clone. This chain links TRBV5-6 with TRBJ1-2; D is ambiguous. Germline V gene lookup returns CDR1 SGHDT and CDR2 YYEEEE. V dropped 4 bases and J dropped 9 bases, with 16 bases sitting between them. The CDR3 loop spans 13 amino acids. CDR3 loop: CASSHAGVESYTF. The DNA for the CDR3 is TGTGCCAGCAGCCACGCCGGGGTTGAGAGCTACACCTTC.

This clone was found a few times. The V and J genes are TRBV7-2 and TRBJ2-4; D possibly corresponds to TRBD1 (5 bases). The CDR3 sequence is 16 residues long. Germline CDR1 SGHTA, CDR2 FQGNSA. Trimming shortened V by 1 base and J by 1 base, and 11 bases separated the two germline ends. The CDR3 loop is CASSLGSGWAKNIQYF. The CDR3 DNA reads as TGTGCCAGCAGCTTAGGGTCAGGGTGGGCCAAAAACATTCAGTACTTC.

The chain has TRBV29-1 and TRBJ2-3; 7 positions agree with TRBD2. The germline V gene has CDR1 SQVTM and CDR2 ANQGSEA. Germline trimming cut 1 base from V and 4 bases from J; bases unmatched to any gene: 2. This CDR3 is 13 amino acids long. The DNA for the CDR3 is TGCAGCGTTGAAGGGGGACTACCAGATACGCAGTATTTT. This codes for CSVEGGLPDTQYF.

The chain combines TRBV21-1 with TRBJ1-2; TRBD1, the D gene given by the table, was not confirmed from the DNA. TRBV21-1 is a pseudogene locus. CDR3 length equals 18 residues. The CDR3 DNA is TGTGCCAGCAGCAAATCGGTGGACAGGGCTTTAGCTAACTATGGCTACACCTTC. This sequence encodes CASSKSVDRALANYGYTF.

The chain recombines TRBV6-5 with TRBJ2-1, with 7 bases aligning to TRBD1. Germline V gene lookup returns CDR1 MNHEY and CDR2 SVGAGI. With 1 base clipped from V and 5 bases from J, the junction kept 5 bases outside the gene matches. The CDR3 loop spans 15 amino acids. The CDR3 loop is CASSYYGTENNEQFF. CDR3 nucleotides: TGTGCCAGCAGTTACTATGGGACAGAGAACAATGAGCAGTTCTTC.

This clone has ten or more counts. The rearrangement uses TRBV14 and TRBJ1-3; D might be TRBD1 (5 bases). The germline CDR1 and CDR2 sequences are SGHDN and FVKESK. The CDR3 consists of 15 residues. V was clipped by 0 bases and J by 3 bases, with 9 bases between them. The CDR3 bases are TGTGCCAGCAGCCAAGATCCAGGGTATGGAAACACCATATATTTT. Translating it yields CASSQDPGYGNTIYF.

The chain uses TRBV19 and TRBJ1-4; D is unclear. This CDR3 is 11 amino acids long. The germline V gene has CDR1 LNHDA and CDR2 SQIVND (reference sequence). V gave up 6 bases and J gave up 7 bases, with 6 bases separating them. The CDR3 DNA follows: TGTGCCAGTAGCCACACTGAAAAACTGTTTTTT. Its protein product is CASSHTEKLFF.

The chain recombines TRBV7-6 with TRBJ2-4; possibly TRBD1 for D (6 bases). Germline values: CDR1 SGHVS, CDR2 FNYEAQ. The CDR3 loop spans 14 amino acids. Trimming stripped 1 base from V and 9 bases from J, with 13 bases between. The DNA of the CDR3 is TGTGCCAGCAGCTTAGTTCGGGGACAAGGCATTCAGTACTTC. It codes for CASSLVRGQGIQYF.

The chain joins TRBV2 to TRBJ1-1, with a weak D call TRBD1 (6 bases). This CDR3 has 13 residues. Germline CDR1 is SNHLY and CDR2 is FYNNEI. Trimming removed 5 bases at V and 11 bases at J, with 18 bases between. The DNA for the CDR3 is TGTGCCAGCAGTACGGACAGACCTCCACGGGCTTTCTTT. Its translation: CASSTDRPPRAFF.

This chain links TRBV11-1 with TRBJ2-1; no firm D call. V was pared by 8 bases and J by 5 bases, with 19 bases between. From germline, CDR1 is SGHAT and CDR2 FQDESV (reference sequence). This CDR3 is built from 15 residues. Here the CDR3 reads CASSMAYSTDNEQFF. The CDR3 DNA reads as TGTGCCAGCTCGATGGCGTACAGTACCGACAATGAGCAGTTCTTC.

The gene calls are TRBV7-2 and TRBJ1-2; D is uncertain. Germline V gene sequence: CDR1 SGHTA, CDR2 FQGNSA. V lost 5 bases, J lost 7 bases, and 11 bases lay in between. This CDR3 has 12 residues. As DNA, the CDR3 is TGTGCCAGCAGCGCATCACGTGGTGGCTACACCTTC. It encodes CASSASRGGYTF.

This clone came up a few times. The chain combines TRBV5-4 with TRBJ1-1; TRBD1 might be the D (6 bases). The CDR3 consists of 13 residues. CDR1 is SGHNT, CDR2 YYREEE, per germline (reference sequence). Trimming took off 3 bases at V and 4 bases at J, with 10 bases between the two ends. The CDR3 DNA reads TGTGCCAGCAGCTCGACAGGATCCACTGAAGCTTTCTTT. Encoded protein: CASSSTGSTEAFF.